This TCR beta chain is from a study of OX40 agonist ivuxolimab in advanced cancers. The study, taken as a whole, reports: Among T cells, CD8+ cells averaged more expanded clones than CD4+ cells. Both CD4+ and CD8+ T cell populations in blood had undergone clonal expansion by week 6 at 0.1 to 3.0 mg/kg.

Concerning this clone: Its antigen is unknown.

Repertoires were generated with immunoSEQ multiplex PCR, while TCRdb's copy carries only in-frame clones and drops some. Seen here are tens of thousands of clones, 85% observed once, and the top ten hold 4%. The investigators sampled blood at baseline, at cycle 4 day 1, and at cycle 7 day 1. The J segment lost 5 bases and the V segment lost 3 bases, leaving 7 bases of the junction unmatched. CDR1 is MGHDK, CDR2 SYGVNS, per germline. CDR3 length: 16 residues. The rearrangement joins TRBV25-1 to TRBJ2-1; 10 nucleotides align to TRBD2. The receptor was isolated from an adult with an advanced solid tumor such as melanoma, head and neck, liver or kidney cancer. Sequencing used CD4+ or CD8+ T cells sorted from blood, obtained in a trial of the OX40 agonist ivuxolimab. This CDR3 reads CASSDFLAGVHNEQFF. The CDR3 region has the DNA TGTGCCAGCAGTGATTTTCTAGCGGGAGTTCACAATGAGCAGTTCTTC. The whole variable domain, remainder taken from reference TRBV25-1 and TRBJ2-1, is EADIYQTPRYLVIGTGKKITLECSQTMGHDKMYWYQQDPGMELHLIHYSYGVNSTEKGDLSSESTVSRIRTEHFPLTLESARPSHTSQYLCASSDFLAGVHNEQFFGPGTRLTVL.